One sample yielded the 6 T cell receptor beta chains listed below, sequenced in a study of blood T cells in healthy people across ages. Using a J-beta primer mix together with a sample-barcoded 5' primer, a second PCR was run for roughly 6 to 11 cycles. TCRdb re-called the 5' RACE reads with MiXCR, one entry per CDR3 protein. This table holds about 1.6 million distinct CDR3 sequences, about 32% found once. The specimen sequenced was blood. The source is a woman in her twenties or thirties in good health.

The sample holds a few counts of this clonotype. CDR3 sequence reads: CASSPFATMGADQPQHF. CDR3 sequence (DNA): TGTGCCAGCTCACCATTCGCCACCATGGGGGCGGATCAGCCCCAGCATTTT. This chain uses TRBV18 with TRBJ1-5; perhaps TRBD1 as D (6 bases). The CDR3 extends over 17 amino acids. Germline loops: CDR1 KGHSH, CDR2 LQKENI. Deletions cut 2 bases from V and 5 bases from J, with 19 bases between.

This clonotype has more than one count but fewer than ten. The gene calls are TRBV20-1 and TRBJ2-1; TRBD1 matches 7 bases. CDR1 is DFQATT, CDR2 SNEGSKA, per germline (reference sequence). Trimming removed 6 bases from V and 12 bases from J; junction bases left unmatched: 11. The CDR3 is made up of 12 amino acids. CDR3 protein: CSAEHRGVGQFF. As DNA, the CDR3 is TGCAGTGCAGAACACAGGGGTGTCGGGCAGTTCTTC.

With respect to this clonotype: Relative to the germline gene, one junction end is altered; a read error may explain this. The V call is TRBV12-3 or TRBV12-4, the J call TRBJ2-2, with a possible D match to TRBD2 (5 bases). The CDR3 is 13 residues long. The CDR3 is CASSILNTGELFF. Here the CDR3 DNA reads TGTGCCAGCAGTATCCTAAATACCGGGGAACTGTTTTTT.

This clonotype has just a few counts. This chain links TRBV29-1 with TRBJ1-1; no reliable D call. The CDR3 has 14 residues. Germline CDR1 SQVTM, CDR2 ANQGSEA. V lost 3 bases to trimming and J lost 0 bases, with 11 bases between them. CDR3 region: CSVEWARMNTEAFF. DNA for the CDR3: TGCAGCGTTGAGTGGGCCAGAATGAACACTGAAGCTTTCTTT.

This clonotype was found a few times. The genes are TRBV27 and TRBJ2-3; D call uncertain. Per the germline V gene, CDR1 is MNHEY and CDR2 is SMNVEV (reference sequence). Trimming pared 3 bases from V and 5 bases from J, leaving 12 bases between. The CDR3 contains 14 residues. CDR3 coding DNA: TGTGCCAGCAGTTTTGTCTTCGGGCGAGATACGCAGTATTTT. It is translated as CASSFVFGRDTQYF.

The rearrangement joins TRBV7-9 to TRBJ2-3, with TRBD2 identical over 7 bases. This CDR3 is 17 amino acids long. V dropped 2 bases and J dropped 2; count of bases not matched to a gene: 10. The V gene's germline CDR1 is SEHNR and CDR2 FQNEAQ (reference sequence). The CDR3 coding sequence is TGTGCCAGCAGCTTACCCCTTATAGCGGGCGACACAGATACGCAGTATTTT. Amino acids: CASSLPLIAGDTDTQYF.